Listed below are T cell receptor beta chains from one sample, sequenced in a study of cytomegalovirus exposure and HLA in healthy donors. Measured with immunoSEQ multiplex PCR; TCRdb has only the in-frame clones, and not every one. The data contain about 210,000 clones, around 79% of them singletons. Sequenced input: PBMCs. These receptor sequences come from a male donor in good health and CMV-seronegative. Both conserved end residues are part of each CDR3. D genes are given only for firm matches. Not all rows give a size; the values are once, few, many and, for expanded clones, a class.

d_gene	abundance	j_gene	v_gene	CDR3aa	CDR3nt
TRBD1	few	TRBJ2-3	TRBV4-3	CASSPTGNIGDTQYF	TGCGCCAGCAGCCCGACAGGGAATATAGGAGATACGCAGTATTTT
TRBD1	-	TRBJ2-2	TRBV10-3	CAISGPGQGGTGELFF	TGTGCCATCAGTGGGCCGGGACAGGGGGGCACCGGGGAGCTGTTTTTT
-	-	TRBJ1-2	TRBV7-3	CASSSSPLKLWSIYTF	TGTGCCAGCAGCTCGTCTCCTTTAAAGCTCTGGTCGATCTACACCTTC
TRBD1	-	TRBJ2-7	TRBV19	CASRGTGGSYEQYF	TGTGCCAGTAGAGGGACAGGGGGCTCCTACGAGCAGTACTTC
-	-	TRBJ1-1	TRBV5-1	CASSSAGIGTEAFF	TGCGCCAGCAGCTCCGCGGGTATCGGCACTGAAGCTTTCTTT
TRBD2	-	TRBJ2-5	TRBV4-2	CASSQDSQRGMYQETQYF	TGTGCCAGCAGCCAAGATTCCCAGCGGGGGATGTACCAAGAGACCCAGTACTTC
-	-	TRBJ2-2	TRBV28	CASNSAGELFF	TGTGCCAGCAATTCCGCCGGGGAGCTGTTTTTT
TRBD2	-	TRBJ2-5	TRBV4-2	CASSQAAGRGQETQYF	TGTGCCAGCAGCCAAGCCGCCGGGAGGGGGCAAGAGACCCAGTACTTC
-	-	TRBJ1-1	TRBV10-2	CASSEWANMNTEAFF	TGCGCCAGCAGTGAGTGGGCGAATATGAACACTGAAGCTTTCTTT
-	-	TRBJ1-5	TRBV28	CALGGQPQHF	TGTGCTCTGGGAGGTCAGCCCCAGCATTTT
TRBD2	-	TRBJ2-7	TRBV9	CASSVSGTTGYEQYF	TGTGCCAGCAGCGTTTCCGGGACTACCGGCTACGAGCAGTACTTC
-	-	TRBJ2-1	TRBV30	CAWSVHGASHNEQFF	TGTGCCTGGAGTGTACACGGAGCTAGTCACAATGAGCAGTTCTTC
-	-	TRBJ2-1	TRBV7-2	CASSLASRNNEQFF	TGTGCCAGCAGCTTAGCATCTAGAAACAATGAGCAGTTCTTC
TRBD1	-	TRBJ2-2	TRBV6-5	CARGRTGEVGELFF	TGTGCCAGGGGCAGGACAGGGGAGGTCGGGGAGCTGTTTTTT
-	few	TRBJ1-1	TRBV30	CAWSVKGGASGAFF	TGTGCCTGGAGTGTAAAGGGGGGGGCGAGCGGAGCTTTCTTT
-	-	TRBJ1-1	TRBV4-1	CASSQEGGEWAEAFF	TGCGCCAGCAGCCAAGAAGGGGGGGAGTGGGCTGAAGCTTTCTTT
-	-	TRBJ2-7	TRBV21-1	CASSNHDTFYEQYF	TGTGCCAGCAGCAACCACGACACGTTCTACGAGCAGTACTTC
TRBD2	-	TRBJ2-3	TRBV19	CASTPNTLAGALVDTQYF	TGTGCCAGTACCCCAAATACCCTAGCGGGGGCCCTTGTAGATACGCAGTATTTT
TRBD1	-	TRBJ1-4	TRBV10-1	CASSDGVDRAPEKLFF	TGCGCCAGCAGTGATGGAGTTGACAGGGCCCCAGAAAAACTGTTTTTT
TRBD2	-	TRBJ2-1	TRBV11-2	CASSPRRASGSEQFF	TGTGCCAGCAGCCCAAGGAGGGCTAGCGGGAGTGAGCAGTTCTTC
-	-	TRBJ1-1	TRBV4-1	CASSQVPRGRGLPAFF	TGCGCCAGCAGCCAAGTCCCGCGGGGGAGGGGACTGCCCGCTTTCTTT
TRBD2	few	TRBJ2-1	TRBV5-4	CASSLVLAGSYNEQFF	TGTGCCAGCAGCTTGGTCCTAGCGGGAAGTTACAATGAGCAGTTCTTC
TRBD1	-	TRBJ1-1	TRBV28	CATSTGSTEAFF	TGTGCCACCTCGACAGGGTCGACTGAAGCTTTCTTT
TRBD1	-	TRBJ1-1	TRBV6-6	CASSSRGRDTEAFF	TGTGCCAGCAGTTCCAGGGGGCGCGACACTGAAGCTTTCTTT
TRBD1	-	TRBJ2-7	TRBV9	CASSVGPTGGNEQYF	TGTGCCAGCAGCGTAGGTCCGACAGGGGGCAACGAGCAGTACTTC
TRBD1	-	TRBJ2-7	TRBV4-2	CASSQELTGGTYEQYF	TGTGCCAGCAGCCAGGAGTTGACAGGGGGAACCTACGAGCAGTACTTC
TRBD2	once	TRBJ2-2	TRBV7-2	CASSARWSGVNTGELFF	TGTGCCAGCAGCGCAAGGTGGAGCGGGGTAAACACCGGGGAGCTGTTTTTT
-	medium-sized	TRBJ1-5	TRBV7-6	CASSFVAGVNQPQHF	TGTGCCAGCAGCTTCGTGGCAGGGGTCAATCAGCCCCAGCATTTT
-	few	TRBJ2-7	TRBV7-2	CASSEAMEQYF	TGTGCCAGCAGCGAGGCTATGGAGCAGTACTTC
-	few	TRBJ2-7	TRBV4-3	CASSQDFRATIGYEQYF	TGCGCCAGCAGCCAGGACTTTAGGGCCACTATAGGCTACGAGCAGTACTTC
-	-	TRBJ2-2	TRBV7-9	CASSYRRGAGTGELFF	TGTGCCAGCAGCTACCGTCGGGGGGCCGGCACCGGGGAGCTGTTTTTT
-	-	TRBJ1-1	TRBV9	CASSVLSTGFLNTEAFF	TGTGCCAGCAGCGTCCTAAGTACGGGGTTTTTAAACACTGAAGCTTTCTTT
-	once	TRBJ2-1	TRBV7-2	CASSPHRLGGQFF	TGTGCCAGCAGCCCACACCGACTGGGGGGGCAGTTCTTC
-	-	TRBJ2-5	TRBV14	CASSQVLGPLEAQYF	TGTGCCAGCAGCCAAGTTCTGGGGCCTCTCGAGGCCCAGTACTTC
-	-	TRBJ2-3	TRBV11-3	CASSHEAGGTDTQYF	TGTGCCAGCAGCCATGAAGCGGGTGGCACAGATACGCAGTATTTT
-	-	TRBJ2-5	TRBV5-1	CASSLEVRKETQYF	TGCGCCAGCAGCTTGGAAGTCAGAAAAGAGACCCAGTACTTC
-	-	TRBJ2-2	TRBV11-1	CASSLVVGGTGELFF	TGTGCCAGCAGCTTAGTGGTCGGGGGCACCGGGGAGCTGTTTTTT
-	-	TRBJ2-5	TRBV9	CASSVFQGLDAQETQYF	TGTGCCAGCAGCGTGTTCCAGGGCCTAGATGCACAAGAGACCCAGTACTTC
TRBD2	few	TRBJ2-3	TRBV5-1	CASSGEGIAGGHIATQYF	TGCGCCAGCAGCGGGGAGGGGATAGCGGGGGGTCATATCGCTACGCAGTATTTT
-	-	TRBJ2-7	TRBV9	CASSVDGVGEQYF	TGTGCCAGCAGCGTAGACGGGGTGGGCGAGCAGTACTTC
-	-	TRBJ2-7	TRBV27	CASSFRDTSYEQYF	TGTGCCAGCAGTTTTCGGGACACCTCCTACGAGCAGTACTTC
-	-	TRBJ2-5	TRBV19	CASSTGVQETQYF	TGTGCCAGTAGTACAGGGGTTCAAGAGACCCAGTACTTC
-	few	TRBJ2-1	TRBV27	CASSFNYIGNEQFF	TGTGCCAGCAGTTTCAACTATATAGGAAATGAGCAGTTCTTC
-	-	TRBJ1-1	TRBV7-3	CASSYNQGLDTEAFF	TGTGCCAGCAGCTATAACCAGGGTTTGGACACTGAAGCTTTCTTT
-	once	TRBJ2-1	TRBV5-5	CASSLARGRTYNEQFF	TGTGCCAGCAGCTTGGCCCGGGGAAGAACCTACAATGAGCAGTTCTTC
TRBD1	few	TRBJ1-2	TRBV2	CASSPLLGGQGDFDYGYTF	TGTGCCAGCAGCCCCCTCCTTGGGGGACAGGGGGACTTTGACTATGGCTACACCTTC
-	-	TRBJ1-4	TRBV18	CASSPSNLGTPATNEKLFF	TGTGCCAGCTCACCTTCAAACCTCGGGACACCAGCAACTAATGAAAAACTGTTTTTT
TRBD1	-	TRBJ2-7	TRBV10-3	CAIRGQGAIEQYF	TGTGCCATCAGGGGACAGGGGGCAATCGAGCAGTACTTC
TRBD1	-	TRBJ2-7	TRBV4-3	CASSQVWGQGASSSYEQYF	TGCGCCAGCAGCCAAGTTTGGGGACAGGGGGCGTCTAGCTCCTACGAGCAGTACTTC
TRBD1	-	TRBJ2-7	TRBV28	CASSSPTGSYEQYF	TGTGCCAGCAGTTCCCCGACAGGGTCCTACGAGCAGTACTTC